This TCR beta chain was retrieved from a study of cytomegalovirus exposure and HLA in healthy donors. The primer mix had 60 Vbeta and 13 Jbeta primers. Repertoires were generated with immunoSEQ multiplex PCR, while TCRdb's copy carries only in-frame clones and drops some. The repertoire holds about 200,000 clones, less than 85% seen once, with around 1.4% in the top ten. Specimen: PBMCs. The sequence was obtained from a girl between 10 and 17 years old in good health and CMV-seropositive.

The CDR3 DNA reads TGCGCCAGCAGCTTGACCGGACAGAACACTGAAGCTTTCTTT. Its translation is CASSLTGQNTEAFF. This chain connects TRBV5-1 to TRBJ1-1, with TRBD1 as a possible D gene (5 bases). Germline assignment: CDR1 SGHRS and CDR2 YFSETQ. There are 14 residues in the CDR3. V gave up 1 base and J gave up 1 base, with 8 bases separating them.